This T cell receptor (beta chain) emerged from a study of cytotoxic CD8 clonotypes in ibrutinib-treated CLL listed by TCRdb under 2021. Looking at the study overall: In this cohort, approximately 15 patients were treatment-naive and 11 to 12 were relapsed/refractory, while under 18 had unmutated IGHV. An average of about 260,000 productive templates and 94,082 productive rearrangements was obtained per sample. Of the approximately 90 people in the trial, 25 to 30 had longitudinal samples available. Partial responses were observed in some 24 patients and complete responses in 2; after a median follow-up of 68 months, remission was maintained in 14 patients and progression was observed in some twelve. The response samples were drawn at a median of 12 months into treatment, with a range of roughly 6 to 40 months. All remission and progressive disease samples were collected while patients were still receiving ibrutinib. Cryopreserved peripheral blood mononuclear cells were collected at three points: before therapy, at response, and at either sustained remission or disease progression. The research as a whole found: At baseline, clonality was higher than in age-matched healthy donors and showed a strong correlation with circulating CD8+ T-cell counts. Lymph node repertoires were not examined, and the timing of sampling was not matched between patients in sustained remission and those whose disease progressed. At ibrutinib response clonality went up, during sustained remission it held steady, and at progression it dropped back toward baseline. Public clonotypes were rare and either shrank or stayed stable during treatment, and the rise in clonality at ibrutinib response reflected expansion of private clonotypes.

The CDR3 starts with the cysteine, ends with the phenylalanine, and has 14 residues. Only the CDR3 region is kept as DNA, spanning 42 bases read in frame from base 1. Trimming at the junction amounts to 5 bases on V and 8 bases on J, and the germline ends lie 18 bases apart. In the germline V gene, CDR1 corresponds to MDHEN and CDR2 to SYDVKM. A MiSeq instrument was used for deep resolution sequencing, which targeted depths ranging from 1 in 1 million up to 1 in 200,000 T cells, with coverage averaging 10x for each clonotype. The immunoSEQ hsTCRB Kit was used to generate the TCR beta libraries. In the original analysis: ImmunoSEQ Data Assistant and ImmunoSEQ Analyzer were used for data analysis, and V, D and J genes were assigned according to IMGT definitions. Clonality was computed as one minus normalized Shannon entropy of productive rearrangement frequencies, ranging from 0 to 1. Only overrepresented clonotypes making up at least 0.05% of the repertoire of each patient were included in the public clonotype analysis. About a dozen age-matched healthy donor repertoires from immuneACCESS served as clonality controls. TCRdb took over this immuneACCESS table, retaining in-frame rearrangements with V and J assigned. Such tables are incomplete; in checked studies, under half of the missing clones stem from an unresolved V gene, and the remainder is unexplained. The V and J calls and clone size were taken over from that table, and D and trimming were inferred from the DNA. Across this sample there are 15,000 to 20,000 clones, with 64% seen only once. The ten largest clones capture roughly 25% of the sample.

With respect to this clone: Its binding antigen is unknown. No quality values exist for individual bases; no much larger clone is one base distant.

What the time point label conveys for this sample: approximately eleven months on ibrutinib. Approximately 2 micrograms of genomic DNA were extracted from cryopreserved PBMCs for TCR beta library preparation. Longitudinal blood samples from CLL patients on ibrutinib monotherapy underwent high-throughput TCR beta sequencing. Patients were enrolled in a phase 2 open-label single-center ibrutinib monotherapy trial. Recombination joined TRBV28 with TRBJ1-2, with the D gene too uncertain to name. The sequenced sample was PBMCs, obtained after 12 months of ibrutinib treatment. The TCR comes from a human donor with chronic lymphocytic leukemia. The CDR3 has the sequence CASSLPPIEAGYTF. At the DNA level, the sequence is TGTGCCAGCAGTCTTCCCCCGATCGAAGCCGGCTACACCTTC.